This T cell receptor beta chain appears in the sequencing data of a study of T cells in Graves' hyperthyroidism and ophthalmopathy. Trimming removed 6 bases from V and 4 bases from J, with 16 bases in between. The CDR3 spans 16 residues. Germline lookup yields CDR1 MNHEY and CDR2 SMNVEV (reference sequence). Amplified TCR beta CDR3 regions came from RNA transcripts. Primed by the HTBI set, a first-round RT-PCR was run on the TCR CDR3. TCRdb re-analysed the multiplex PCR reads in MiXCR, keeping a single row per CDR3 protein. The sample has 400,000 to 500,000 distinct CDR3 sequences, around 15% seen once. This clonotype was found a few times. Its antigen remains unknown. Study-wide results and caveats: Expanded thyroid clonotypes (above 0.001) were mostly also found in blood.

Sequencing was performed on blood. This receptor was identified in a man between 18 and 29 years old with Graves' ophthalmopathy. This chain joins TRBV27 and TRBJ1-6, with a possible D match to TRBD1 (5 bases). The CDR3, as DNA: TGTGCCAGCAGCAGTTTGGCGGGGCAGTATAATTCACCCCTCCACTTT. As protein: CASSSLAGQYNSPLHF.